This T cell receptor (beta chain) was observed in a study of T-cell memory formation after mild COVID-19. This CDR3 is built from 15 residues. The germline CDR1 and CDR2 sequences are SGHRS and YFSETQ. Trimming took off 5 bases at V and 1 base at J, with 15 bases between the two ends. This clonotype was seen a handful of times. TCRdb recomputed calls from the 5' RACE reads with MiXCR, one row per CDR3 protein. The repertoire includes roughly 510,000 distinct CDR3 sequences, approximately 15% of them detected once, and roughly 7.8% sits in the top ten. This chain joins TRBV5-1 and TRBJ2-5, with a possible D match to TRBD1 (5 bases). Sample: PBMCs or a T cell subset sorted from them (not recorded which). The clonotype originates from an adult woman who had mild COVID-19 (a few samples of this study predate the infection). Cell type and time point are not known. The CDR3 sequence is CASRPEPTVQETQYF. In nucleotides, the CDR3 is TGCGCCAGCAGACCCGAGCCGACAGTCCAAGAGACCCAGTACTTC.